These T cell receptor beta chains were read from a single sample in a study of shared clonotypes between healthy human individuals. Data came from immunoSEQ multiplex PCR; TCRdb stores just in-frame clones and leaves some out. The sample has under 850,000 clones; 55% to 75% are singletons. Sequenced: memory CD4+ T cells sorted from blood. The receptor set was obtained from a woman aged 25 to 45 in good health. Both conserved end residues are part of each CDR3. Each record gives: J gene, D gene, V gene, clone size, CDR3 protein, CDR3 DNA. The D gene is left open where the match is weak. Expanded clones are given a class, and other clones once, few, many or no size at all.

TRBJ2-1	-	TRBV6-1	-	CASSNQENNEQFF	TGTGCCAGCAGCAACCAGGAGAACAATGAGCAGTTCTTC
TRBJ1-2	TRBD1	TRBV6-5	-	CASSYLTGAWGYTF	TGTGCCAGCAGTTACCTTACAGGGGCCTGGGGCTACACCTTC
TRBJ2-2	-	TRBV27	many	CASSLYGSVTGELFF	TGTGCCAGCAGTTTATACGGGAGTGTGACCGGGGAGCTGTTTTTT
TRBJ1-4	-	TRBV5-1	once	CASSLGTANEKLFF	TGCGCCAGCAGCTTGGGGACAGCTAATGAAAAACTGTTTTTT
TRBJ2-1	TRBD2	TRBV7-2	-	CASSLDPGGRANEQFF	TGTGCCAGCAGCTTAGATCCCGGCGGGAGGGCCAATGAGCAGTTCTTC
TRBJ1-1	-	TRBV7-9	-	CASSLMDTEAFF	TGTGCCAGCAGCCTAATGGACACTGAAGCTTTCTTT
TRBJ1-1	-	TRBV10-3	once	CAISEFQGVGSEAFF	TGTGCCATCAGTGAGTTCCAGGGAGTCGGCTCTGAAGCTTTCTTT
TRBJ2-1	TRBD2	TRBV11-1	-	CASSPPGLDYNEQFF	TGTGCCAGCAGCCCGCCGGGACTAGACTACAATGAGCAGTTCTTC
TRBJ2-1	TRBD2	TRBV27	-	CASSLGIAGKSQQFF	TGTGCCAGCAGTTTGGGGATAGCGGGAAAGTCCCAGCAGTTCTTC
TRBJ2-5	-	TRBV14	-	CASSQDFWETQYF	TGTGCCAGCAGCCAAGATTTTTGGGAGACCCAGTACTTC
TRBJ2-7	TRBD1	TRBV2	few	CASSEGGQVSYEQYF	TGTGCCAGCAGTGAAGGGGGACAGGTTTCCTACGAGCAGTACTTC
TRBJ2-1	-	TRBV27	-	CASRASEYNEQFF	TGTGCCAGCCGGGCTAGCGAGTACAATGAGCAGTTCTTC
TRBJ2-3	TRBD2	TRBV7-2	-	CASSLGSGGDTDTQYF	TGTGCCAGCAGCTTAGGCTCGGGAGGGGACACAGATACGCAGTATTTT
TRBJ2-7	-	TRBV7-9	-	CASSQEYEQYF	TGTGCCAGTAGCCAAGAATACGAGCAGTACTTC
TRBJ2-7	-	TRBV20-1	-	CSARQGYEQYF	TGCAGTGCTAGACAGGGATACGAGCAGTACTTC
TRBJ2-7	-	TRBV12-5	-	CASGLVRAGLSYEQYF	TGTGCTAGTGGTTTGGTAAGGGCAGGGCTTTCCTACGAGCAGTACTTC
TRBJ2-2	TRBD2	TRBV14	-	CASSQGGLAARSRLSGELFF	TGTGCCAGCAGCCAAGGGGGACTAGCGGCTCGGTCCCGCCTTTCCGGGGAGCTGTTTTTT
TRBJ2-7	-	TRBV28	-	CASRTGTASGEQYF	TGTGCCAGCAGAACCGGGACGGCCTCCGGCGAGCAGTACTTC
TRBJ1-3	-	TRBV28	-	CASSLGPPQRRGNTIYF	TGTGCCAGCAGTTTAGGCCCCCCACAACGGAGAGGAAACACCATATATTTT
TRBJ2-1	-	TRBV11-3	-	CASSLGPTNEQFF	TGTGCCAGCAGCTTAGGGCCCACTAATGAGCAGTTCTTC
TRBJ2-3	-	TRBV5-1	-	CATSTGSSTDTQYF	TGCGCCACCTCAACAGGGAGCAGTACAGATACGCAGTATTTT
TRBJ1-2	TRBD1	TRBV6-1	-	CASSALNSGQIYGYTF	TGTGCCAGCAGTGCCCTAAACTCGGGACAGATCTATGGCTACACCTTC
TRBJ1-2	-	TRBV6-1	-	CASSLTDYGYTF	TGTGCCAGCAGCTTGACAGACTATGGCTACACCTTC
TRBJ2-1	-	TRBV15	-	CATSRAPKILGGFNEQFF	TGTGCCACCAGCAGAGCTCCGAAAATCCTCGGAGGGTTCAATGAGCAGTTCTTC
TRBJ2-1	-	TRBV5-1	-	CASSLGRNSYNEQFF	TGCGCCAGCAGCTTGGGGCGGAACTCCTACAATGAGCAGTTCTTC
TRBJ1-1	-	TRBV18	-	CASSRSGTGMNTEAFF	TGTGCCAGCTCACGTTCCGGGACGGGGATGAACACTGAAGCTTTCTTT
TRBJ2-2	TRBD1	TRBV18	-	CASSPPGTASAAELFF	TGTGCCAGCTCACCACCGGGGACAGCCTCGGCCGCGGAGCTGTTTTTT
TRBJ1-5	TRBD1	TRBV19	-	CASSPPQGQGQPQHF	TGTGCCAGTAGTCCCCCACAGGGGCAGGGTCAGCCCCAGCATTTT
TRBJ2-3	-	TRBV7-9	-	CASSLGDFTDTQYF	TGTGCCAGCAGCTTAGGGGACTTCACAGATACGCAGTATTTT
TRBJ1-1	TRBD1	TRBV18	-	CASSPSQGAGTEAFF	TGTGCCAGCTCACCGTCACAGGGGGCCGGGACTGAAGCTTTCTTT
TRBJ1-2	-	TRBV4-1	once	CASSQDQRRTDGSNCGYTF	TGCGCCAGCAGCCAAGATCAGAGGCGGACGGATGGCTCTAACTGCGGCTACACCTTC
TRBJ1-5	-	TRBV21-1	-	CASSKAYGHNQPQHF	TGTGCCAGCAGCAAAGCTTACGGCCACAATCAGCCCCAGCATTTT